The 24 T cell receptor beta chains given below trace back to one sample, sequenced in a study of blood T cell repertoires in COVID-19. Clones were sequenced by immunoSEQ multiplex PCR, and TCRdb holds only the in-frame ones, with some missing. The profile covers about 250,000 clones, with around 88% appearing a single time and over 1.3% taken by the ten largest. The sequenced material came from peripheral blood. Every receptor here comes from an elderly man with acute or convalescent COVID-19.

The chain combines TRBV4-3 with TRBJ2-1; TRBD2 matches at 7 bases. The CDR3 loop spans 18 amino acids. Looked up from germline, CDR1 is LGHNA and CDR2 is YSLEER. Losses at the gene ends were 4 bases for V and 6 bases for J; bases not matched to a gene: 18. The CDR3 spells CASSPIGLADKKGNEQFF. CDR3 bases: TGCGCCAGCAGCCCCATCGGGCTAGCGGATAAAAAGGGCAATGAGCAGTTCTTC.

The V gene is TRBV6-2 or TRBV6-3, the J gene TRBJ1-2, with 9 bases matching TRBD1. The CDR3 is 17 amino acids. V gave up 5 bases and J gave up 2 bases; unmatched junction bases: 12. Germline loops: CDR1 MNHEY, CDR2 SVGEGT. The CDR3 spells CASSDTGTGFRNYGYTF. Written as DNA, the CDR3 is TGTGCCAGCAGTGATACCGGGACAGGGTTTCGGAACTATGGCTACACCTTC.

This chain joins TRBV7-6 and TRBJ1-1, with D uncertain. CDR1 is SGHVS and CDR2 is FNYEAQ in the germline V gene. The V gene lost 2 bases and the J gene lost 4 bases, with 11 bases spanning the gap. This CDR3 has 14 amino acids. CDR3 protein: CASSLNDGVTEAFF. The CDR3 DNA sequence: TGTGCCAGCAGCTTAAATGACGGGGTCACTGAAGCTTTCTTT.

The J gene is TRBJ2-1, the V gene TRBV6-6; 11 bases agree with TRBD1. V lost 6 bases, J lost 8 bases, and 9 bases stayed unmatched. The CDR3 extends over 15 amino acids. CDR1 MNHNY and CDR2 SVGAGI come from the germline V gene (reference sequence). The CDR3 spells CASRTGTGGLDEQFF. As DNA, the CDR3 is TGTGCCAGCAGAACCGGGACAGGGGGATTGGATGAGCAGTTCTTC.

V gene TRBV5-1 combines with J gene TRBJ2-1, with 9 bases fitting TRBD2. Germline CDR1 reads SGHRS; CDR2 reads YFSETQ. The CDR3 is 16 residues long. V dropped 4 bases and J dropped 4; count of bases not matched to a gene: 9. The CDR3 loop is CASSPGWAGGYNEQFF. CDR3 coding DNA: TGCGCCAGCAGCCCGGGATGGGCGGGGGGGTACAATGAGCAGTTCTTC. Full variable domain (remainder filled in from reference TRBV5-1 and TRBJ2-1): KAGVTQTPRYLIKTRGQQVTLSCSPISGHRSVSWYQQTPGQGLQFLFEYFSETQRNKGNFPGRFSGRQFSNSRSEMNVSTLELGDSALYLCASSPGWAGGYNEQFFGPGTRLTVL.

The chain couples TRBV13 to TRBJ2-5; possible D gene TRBD2, 5 bases. CDR3 length: 12 residues. Trimming pared 2 bases from V and 5 bases from J, leaving 6 bases between. Germline V gene sequence: CDR1 PRHDT, CDR2 FYEKMQ (reference sequence). The chain's CDR3 is CASSLPGETQYF. The DNA of the CDR3 is TGTGCCAGCAGCTTACCGGGGGAGACCCAGTACTTC.

This chain connects TRBV5-4 to TRBJ1-6, with 8 bases aligning to TRBD1. Trimming at V came to 4 bases and at J to 4 bases, leaving 1 base not matched to a gene. Germline-derived CDR1 and CDR2 are SGHNT and YYREEE (reference sequence). The CDR3 totals 14 residues. CDR3 DNA sequence: TGTGCCAGCAGCCGGACAGGGTATAATTCACCCCTCCACTTT. Its protein product is CASSRTGYNSPLHF.

J is TRBJ2-5 and V is TRBV27; D is undetermined. The CDR3 covers 15 residues. Trimming left V 8 bases short and J 9 bases short, with 25 bases between. The germline gives CDR1 MNHEY, CDR2 SMNVEV (reference sequence). This CDR3 reads CASLLRRDSRDSQYF. Here the CDR3 DNA reads TGTGCCAGCCTCCTCCGGAGAGATTCAAGAGACTCCCAGTACTTC.

This clone is a singleton in its sample. The chain has TRBV5-4 and TRBJ2-1; TRBD1 aligns across 9 bases. Per the germline V gene, CDR1 is SGHNT and CDR2 is YYREEE (reference sequence). V was clipped by 0 bases and J by 7 bases; unmatched bases: 5. The CDR3 loop spans 15 amino acids. The CDR3, as DNA: TGTGCCAGCAGCTTGGGACAGGGGGATACGAATGAGCAGTTCTTC. Amino acid sequence: CASSLGQGDTNEQFF.

V usage is TRBV6-5 and J usage is TRBJ2-1, with 7 bases aligning to TRBD1. This CDR3 comprises 12 residues. Germline CDR1 is MNHEY and CDR2 is SVGAGI. The junction had 4 bases not matched to a gene; V was cut back by 10 bases and J by 4 bases. The CDR3 DNA is TGTGCCACACGACAGGGATACAATGAGCAGTTCTTC. This sequence encodes CATRQGYNEQFF.

The chain carries TRBV27 and TRBJ2-3, with 9 bases identical to TRBD2. The CDR3 consists of 15 residues. The junction had 8 bases not matched to a gene; V was cut back by 6 bases and J by 4 bases. In germline, CDR1 is MNHEY, CDR2 SMNVEV (reference sequence). The CDR3, as DNA: TGTGCCAGCAGACCCATAGCGGGAGTGGCAGATACGCAGTATTTT. As protein: CASRPIAGVADTQYF.

This clone showed up just once. The chain links TRBV28 to TRBJ2-7; TRBD1 aligns across 9 bases. Germline V CDR1 and CDR2: MDHEN, SYDVKM. J lost 2 bases, V lost 8 bases, and 1 base had no gene match. This CDR3 contains 12 residues. The chain's CDR3 is CASGTGPYEQYF. CDR3 nucleotides: TGTGCCAGCGGGACAGGGCCCTACGAGCAGTACTTC. The full variable domain, in which reference TRBV28 and TRBJ2-7 provide the parts outside the CDR3, is DVKVTQSSRYLVKRTGEKVFLECVQDMDHENMFWYRQDPGLGLRLIYFSYDVKMKEKGDIPEGYSVSREKKERFSLILESASTNQTSMYLCASGTGPYEQYFGPGTRLTVT.

This chain uses TRBV14 with TRBJ1-5, with D uncertain. Trimming cost V 7 bases and J 0 bases, with 4 bases left between them. CDR1 is SGHDN and CDR2 is FVKESK in the germline V gene. This CDR3 spans 12 amino acids. The CDR3 sequence is CASTYSNQPQHF. In DNA, the CDR3 is TGTGCCAGCACTTATAGCAATCAGCCCCAGCATTTT.

The chain carries TRBV9 and TRBJ2-7; 8 nucleotides agree with TRBD2. Germline CDR1 SGDLS, CDR2 YYNGEE. Germline trimming cut 2 bases from V and 6 bases from J; bases unmatched to any gene: 4. The CDR3 is 13 residues long. The CDR3 region has the DNA TGTGCCAGCAGCGTGCGGGGGGCTGGCGAGCAGTACTTC. It encodes CASSVRGAGEQYF.

This chain uses TRBV3-1 (or the pseudogene TRBV3-2) with TRBJ1-1, with D unresolved. V was cut by 4 bases and J by 6 bases, with 15 bases left in between. The length of the CDR3 is 14 residues. The germline V gene encodes CDR1 LGHDT and CDR2 YNNKEL (reference sequence). CDR3 sequence reads: CASSLVPLYPEAFF. In DNA, the CDR3 is TGTGCCAGCAGCCTAGTGCCCTTGTATCCTGAAGCTTTCTTT.

This chain uses TRBV7-2 with TRBJ1-6; 7 bases align to TRBD1. V lost 4 bases, J lost 7 bases, and 10 bases stayed unmatched. There are 16 residues in the CDR3. Germline V CDR1 and CDR2: SGHTA, FQGNSA. The CDR3 reads CASSSNTGQTNSPLHF. CDR3 in DNA: TGTGCCAGCAGCTCAAACACGGGACAGACAAATTCACCCCTCCACTTT.

The chain employs TRBV6-5 and TRBJ1-2; TRBD1 might be the D (5 bases). Per the germline V gene, CDR1 is MNHEY and CDR2 is SVGAGI. V was cut by 8 bases and J by 4 bases, with 20 bases left in between. CDR3 length equals 15 residues. The CDR3 region is CASDGPTAEIYGYTF. CDR3 DNA: TGTGCCAGCGACGGACCGACAGCTGAAATCTATGGCTACACCTTC.

The CDR3 reads CASGGFTSDTQYF. The CDR3 DNA follows: TGTGCCAGCGGGGGGTTCACATCAGATACGCAGTATTTT. The genes are TRBV2 and TRBJ2-3, with a weak D call TRBD2 (6 bases). From germline, CDR1 is SNHLY and CDR2 FYNNEI. CDR3 size: 13 residues. V shed 8 bases and J shed 4 bases, with 13 bases lying between them.

This clone appeared a few times. The rearrangement joins TRBV9 to TRBJ1-1, with 10 bases lining up with TRBD1. Germline lookup yields CDR1 SGDLS and CDR2 YYNGEE. V lost 4 bases and J lost 5; bases outside the gene matches: 8. The CDR3 is made up of 15 amino acids. The CDR3 region is CASSPGTGVDTEAFF. CDR3 nucleotides: TGTGCCAGCAGCCCCGGGACAGGGGTGGATACTGAAGCTTTCTTT.

This chain links TRBV7-7 with TRBJ2-3; D is possibly TRBD2 (5 bases). The V end lost 5 bases, the J end lost 10 bases, and 16 bases lay between the germline ends. The CDR3 runs 13 residues. The germline gives CDR1 SSHAT, CDR2 FNYEAQ (reference sequence). CDR3 coding DNA: TGTGCCAGCAGCCAAGAGGGAACTAGACCGCAGTATTTT. It translates to CASSQEGTRPQYF.

CDR3 bases: TGTGCCAGCAGCCAAGACCCAGGGGCGGTCGGGGAGCTGTTTTTT. Amino acids: CASSQDPGAVGELFF. The chain combines TRBV4-2 with TRBJ2-2; possibly TRBD1 for D (6 bases). Trimming left V 0 bases short and J 7 bases short, with 12 bases between. The CDR3 has 15 amino acids. Germline CDR1 is LGHNA and CDR2 is YNFKEQ.

The rearrangement uses TRBV5-4 and TRBJ1-1; D is possibly TRBD1 (5 bases). Germline V CDR1 and CDR2: SGHNT, YYREEE (reference sequence). The CDR3 is made up of 16 amino acids. With 0 bases removed from V and 0 bases from J, the gap between germline ends came to 12 bases. The DNA of the CDR3 is TGTGCCAGCAGCTTGGACGCACCGACAGTGAACACTGAAGCTTTCTTT. As protein: CASSLDAPTVNTEAFF.

The chain uses TRBV19 and TRBJ2-4; 7 bases match TRBD2. The CDR3 consists of 15 residues. With V trimmed by 4 bases and J by 2 bases, 5 bases remained unmatched. Germline V gene data show CDR1 as LNHDA and CDR2 as SQIVND (reference sequence). The CDR3 nucleotides are TGTGCCAGTAGTAATATCGGGGGGACCAAAAACATTCAGTACTTC. Translated, it gives CASSNIGGTKNIQYF.

The chain combines TRBV5-4 with TRBJ1-3; 9 bases match TRBD1. The CDR3 runs 15 residues. The germline gives CDR1 SGHNT, CDR2 YYREEE (reference sequence). V was clipped by 3 bases and J by 2 bases; unmatched bases: 3. CDR3 residues: CASSSGTGPGNTIYF. CDR3 coding DNA: TGTGCCAGCAGCTCCGGGACAGGGCCTGGAAACACCATATATTTT.